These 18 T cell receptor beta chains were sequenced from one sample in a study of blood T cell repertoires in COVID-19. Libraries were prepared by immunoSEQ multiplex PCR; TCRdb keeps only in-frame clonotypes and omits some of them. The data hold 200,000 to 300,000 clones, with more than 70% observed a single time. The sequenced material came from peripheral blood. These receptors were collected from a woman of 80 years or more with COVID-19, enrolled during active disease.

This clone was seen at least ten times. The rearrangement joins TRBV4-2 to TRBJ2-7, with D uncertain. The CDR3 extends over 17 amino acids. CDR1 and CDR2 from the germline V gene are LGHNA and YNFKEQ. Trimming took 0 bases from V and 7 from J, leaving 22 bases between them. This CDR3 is CASSQDSRPPTLWEQYV. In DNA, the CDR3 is TGTGCCAGCAGCCAAGATAGCAGACCTCCGACTCTCTGGGAGCAGTACGTC.

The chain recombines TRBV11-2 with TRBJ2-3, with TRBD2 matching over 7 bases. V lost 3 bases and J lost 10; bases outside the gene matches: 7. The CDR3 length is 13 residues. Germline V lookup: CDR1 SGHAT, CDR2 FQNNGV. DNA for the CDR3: TGTGCCAGCAGCTTTTCGGGGCGGGAGCCGCAGTATTTT. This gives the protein CASSFSGREPQYF. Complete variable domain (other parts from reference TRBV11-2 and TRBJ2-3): EAGVAQSPRYKIIEKRQSVAFWCNPISGHATLYWYQQILGQGPKLLIQFQNNGVVDDSQLPKDRFSAERLKGVDSTLKIQPAKLEDSAVYLCASSFSGREPQYFGPGTRLTVL.

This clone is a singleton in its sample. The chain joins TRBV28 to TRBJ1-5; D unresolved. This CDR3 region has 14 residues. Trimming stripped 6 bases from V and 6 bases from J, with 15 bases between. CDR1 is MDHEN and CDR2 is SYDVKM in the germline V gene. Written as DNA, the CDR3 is TGTGCCAGCAGCCAACCAGGCGCGGGTCAGCCCCAGCATTTT. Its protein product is CASSQPGAGQPQHF.

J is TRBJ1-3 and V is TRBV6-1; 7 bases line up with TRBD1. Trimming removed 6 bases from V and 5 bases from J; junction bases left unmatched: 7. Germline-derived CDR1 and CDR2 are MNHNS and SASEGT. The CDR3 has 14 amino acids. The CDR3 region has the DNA TGTGCCAGCAGGGCGACAGGGACAAGAAACACCATATATTTT. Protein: CASRATGTRNTIYF.

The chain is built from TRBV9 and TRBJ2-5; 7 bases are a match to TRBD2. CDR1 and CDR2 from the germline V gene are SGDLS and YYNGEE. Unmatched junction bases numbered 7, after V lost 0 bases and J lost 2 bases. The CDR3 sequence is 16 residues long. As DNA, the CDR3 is TGTGCCAGCAGCGTAGGCAGAACTAGCGAACAAGAGACCCAGTACTTC. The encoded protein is CASSVGRTSEQETQYF. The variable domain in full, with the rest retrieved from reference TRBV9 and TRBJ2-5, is DSGVTQTPKHLITATGQRVTLRCSPRSGDLSVYWYQQSLDQGLQFLIQYYNGEERAKGNILERFSAQQFPDLHSELNLSSLELGDSALYFCASSVGRTSEQETQYFGPGTRLLVL.

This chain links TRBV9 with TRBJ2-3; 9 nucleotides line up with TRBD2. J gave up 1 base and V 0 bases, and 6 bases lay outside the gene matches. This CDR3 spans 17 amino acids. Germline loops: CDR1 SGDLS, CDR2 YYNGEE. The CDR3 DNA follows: TGTGCCAGCAGCGTAGGCTCCGGCGGGGGGGGCACAGATACGCAGTATTTT. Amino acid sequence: CASSVGSGGGGTDTQYF.

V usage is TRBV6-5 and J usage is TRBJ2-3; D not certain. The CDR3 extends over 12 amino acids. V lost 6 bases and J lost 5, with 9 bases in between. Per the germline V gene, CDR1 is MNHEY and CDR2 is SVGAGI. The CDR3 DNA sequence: TGTGCCAGCAGATCATCGGGAGATACGCAGTATTTT. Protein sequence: CASRSSGDTQYF.

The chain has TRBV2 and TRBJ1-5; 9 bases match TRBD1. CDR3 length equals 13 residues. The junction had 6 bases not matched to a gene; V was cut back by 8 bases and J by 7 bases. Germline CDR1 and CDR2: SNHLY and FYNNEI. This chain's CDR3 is CASGTGFIQPQHF. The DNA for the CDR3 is TGTGCCAGCGGGACAGGGTTTATCCAGCCCCAGCATTTT.

CDR3 DNA sequence: TGTGCCAGCAGTCTACAGGGGCCCACAGATACGCAGTATTTT. Its translation: CASSLQGPTDTQYF. The rearrangement uses TRBV2 and TRBJ2-3; TRBD1 aligns across 7 bases. The V and J ends lost 5 bases and 2 bases, in that order; junction bases with no gene match: 4. The CDR3 contains 14 residues. The germline gives CDR1 SNHLY, CDR2 FYNNEI. Full variable domain (missing parts from reference TRBV2 and TRBJ2-3): EPEVTQTPSHQVTQMGQEVILRCVPISNHLYFYWYRQILGQKVEFLVSFYNNEISEKSEIFDDQFSVERPDGSNFTLKIRSTKLEDSAMYFCASSLQGPTDTQYFGPGTRLTVL.

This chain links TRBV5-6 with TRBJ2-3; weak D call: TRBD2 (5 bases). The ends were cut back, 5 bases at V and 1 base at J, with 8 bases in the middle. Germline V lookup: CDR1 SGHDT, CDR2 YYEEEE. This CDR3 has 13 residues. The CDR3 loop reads CASRDGGTDTQYF. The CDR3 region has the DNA TGTGCCAGCAGGGACGGGGGCACAGATACGCAGTATTTT. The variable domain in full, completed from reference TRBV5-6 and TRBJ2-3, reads DAGVTQSPTHLIKTRGQQVTLRCSPKSGHDTVSWYQQALGQGPQFIFQYYEEEERQRGNFPDRFSGHQFPNYSSELNVNALLLGDSALYLCASRDGGTDTQYFGPGTRLTVL.

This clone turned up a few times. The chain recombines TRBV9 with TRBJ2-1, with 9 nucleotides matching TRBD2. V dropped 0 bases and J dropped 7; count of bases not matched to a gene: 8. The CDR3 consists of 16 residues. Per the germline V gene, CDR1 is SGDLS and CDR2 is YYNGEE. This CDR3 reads CASSVGERGAWNEQFF. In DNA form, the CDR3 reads TGTGCCAGCAGCGTAGGCGAGCGGGGGGCGTGGAATGAGCAGTTCTTC.

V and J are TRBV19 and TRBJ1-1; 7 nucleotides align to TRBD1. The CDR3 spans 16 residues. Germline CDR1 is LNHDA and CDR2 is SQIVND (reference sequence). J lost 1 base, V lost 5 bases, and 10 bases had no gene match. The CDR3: CASSPARQGGNTEAFF. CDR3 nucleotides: TGTGCCAGTAGTCCGGCCCGACAGGGAGGGAACACTGAAGCTTTCTTT.

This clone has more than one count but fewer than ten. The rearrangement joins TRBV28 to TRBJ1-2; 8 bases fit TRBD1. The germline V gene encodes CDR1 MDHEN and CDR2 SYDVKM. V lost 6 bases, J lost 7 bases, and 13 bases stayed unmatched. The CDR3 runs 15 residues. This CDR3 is CASRARQGSLGGYTF. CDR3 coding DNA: TGTGCCAGCAGGGCCCGACAGGGGTCTCTTGGTGGCTACACCTTC.

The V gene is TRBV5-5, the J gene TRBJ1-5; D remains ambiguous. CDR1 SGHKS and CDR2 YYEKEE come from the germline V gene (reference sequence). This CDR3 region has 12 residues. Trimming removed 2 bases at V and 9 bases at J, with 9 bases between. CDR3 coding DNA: TGTGCCAGCAGCTTTGAGGGAAGGCCCCAGCATTTT. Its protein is CASSFEGRPQHF.

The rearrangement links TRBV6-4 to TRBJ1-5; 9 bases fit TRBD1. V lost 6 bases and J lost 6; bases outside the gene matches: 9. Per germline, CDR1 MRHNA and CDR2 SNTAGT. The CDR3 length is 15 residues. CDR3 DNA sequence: TGTGCCAGCAGACCCCGGACAGGGGTGGGTCAGCCCCAGCATTTT. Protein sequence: CASRPRTGVGQPQHF.

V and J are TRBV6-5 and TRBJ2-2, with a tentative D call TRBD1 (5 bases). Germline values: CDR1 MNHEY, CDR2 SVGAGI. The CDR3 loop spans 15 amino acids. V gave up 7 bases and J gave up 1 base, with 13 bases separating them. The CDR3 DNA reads TGTGCCAGCAAGGCCCCTACAGGGAACACCGGGGAGCTGTTTTTT. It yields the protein CASKAPTGNTGELFF.

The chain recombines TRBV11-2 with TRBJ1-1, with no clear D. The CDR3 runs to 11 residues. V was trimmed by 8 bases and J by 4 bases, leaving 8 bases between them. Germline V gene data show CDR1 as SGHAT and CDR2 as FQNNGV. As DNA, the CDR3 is TGTGCCAGCCGGGAGGCCACTGAAGCTTTCTTT. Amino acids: CASREATEAFF.

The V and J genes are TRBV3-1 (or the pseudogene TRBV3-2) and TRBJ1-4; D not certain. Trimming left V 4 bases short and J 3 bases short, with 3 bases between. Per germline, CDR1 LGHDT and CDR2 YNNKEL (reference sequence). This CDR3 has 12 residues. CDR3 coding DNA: TGTGCCAGCAGCCCGTCTAATGAAAAACTGTTTTTT. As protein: CASSPSNEKLFF.